The 5 T cell receptor beta chains given below trace back to one sample, sequenced in a study of cytomegalovirus exposure and HLA in healthy donors. Vbeta (60) and Jbeta (13) primers were used in the PCR. Sequenced by immunoSEQ multiplex PCR; TCRdb stores in-frame clones only, minus some. The listing contains around 34,000 clones. Sequencing used PBMCs. These receptors originate from a woman between 40 and 50 years old in good health and CMV-seropositive.

V gene TRBV7-9 combines with J gene TRBJ2-1; no clear D. The CDR3 is 15 amino acids. Between the trimmed V and J ends, which lost 1 base and 5 bases, there was a span of 12 bases. Germline lookup yields CDR1 SEHNR and CDR2 FQNEAQ (reference sequence). The CDR3 is CASSLVTGHDNEQFF. The CDR3, as DNA: TGTGCCAGCAGCTTAGTAACTGGGCACGACAATGAGCAGTTCTTC. The full variable domain, its missing parts supplied by reference TRBV7-9 and TRBJ2-1, is DTGVSQNPRHKITKRGQNVTFRCDPISEHNRLYWYRQTLGQGPEFLTYFQNEAQLEKSRLLSDRFSAERPKGSFSTLEIQRTEQGDSAMYLCASSLVTGHDNEQFFGPGTRLTVL.

The chain joins TRBV10-2 to TRBJ2-5, with TRBD2 matching 11 bases. Germline assignment: CDR1 WSHSY and CDR2 SAAADI. J was trimmed by 1 base and V by 6 bases; bases with no gene match: 7. This CDR3 spans 16 amino acids. The CDR3 region is CASSLPLAGGQETQYF. In nucleotides, the CDR3 is TGCGCCAGCAGCCTACCTCTAGCGGGGGGCCAAGAGACCCAGTACTTC.

This rearrangement joins TRBV28 to TRBJ1-5, with 7 bases aligning to TRBD1. The junction had 10 bases not matched to a gene; V was cut back by 5 bases and J by 0 bases. The germline V gene has CDR1 MDHEN and CDR2 SYDVKM. The length of the CDR3 is 17 residues. The CDR3 DNA reads TGTGCCAGCAGTCAAAGGGGGCTCTTTTATAGCAATCAGCCCCAGCATTTT. Translation gives CASSQRGLFYSNQPQHF.

The rearrangement joins TRBV10-3 to TRBJ2-7; D remains ambiguous. Germline assignment: CDR1 ENHRY and CDR2 SYGVKD. This CDR3 has 13 amino acids. Trimming took 0 bases from V and 5 from J, leaving 8 bases between them. CDR3: CAISESRRHEQYF. CDR3 nucleotides: TGTGCCATCAGTGAGTCCAGGCGACACGAGCAGTACTTC.

This chain joins TRBV6-6 and TRBJ1-5; D call uncertain. Between the trimmed V and J ends, which lost 7 bases and 0 bases, there was a span of 13 bases. Germline CDR1 MNHNY, CDR2 SVGAGI (reference sequence). The CDR3 is 15 amino acids. The CDR3 sequence is CASKGDGYSNQPQHF. For the CDR3, the DNA is TGTGCCAGCAAGGGAGACGGTTATAGCAATCAGCCCCAGCATTTT.